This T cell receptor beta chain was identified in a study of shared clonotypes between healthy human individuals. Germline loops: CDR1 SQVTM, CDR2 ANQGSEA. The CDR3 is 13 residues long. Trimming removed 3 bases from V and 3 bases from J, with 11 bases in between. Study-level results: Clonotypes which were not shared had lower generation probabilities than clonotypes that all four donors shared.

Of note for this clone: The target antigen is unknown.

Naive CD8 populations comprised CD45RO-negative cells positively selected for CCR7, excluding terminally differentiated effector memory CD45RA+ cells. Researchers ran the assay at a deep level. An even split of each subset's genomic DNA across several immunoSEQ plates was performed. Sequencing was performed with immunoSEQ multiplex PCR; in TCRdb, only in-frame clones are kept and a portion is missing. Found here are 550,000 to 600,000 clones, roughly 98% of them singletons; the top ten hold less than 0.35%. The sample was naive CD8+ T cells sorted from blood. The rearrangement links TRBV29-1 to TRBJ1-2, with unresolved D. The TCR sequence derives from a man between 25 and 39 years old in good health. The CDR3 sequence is CSVDGKGYYGYTF. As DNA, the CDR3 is TGCAGCGTTGACGGAAAAGGATACTATGGCTACACCTTC.